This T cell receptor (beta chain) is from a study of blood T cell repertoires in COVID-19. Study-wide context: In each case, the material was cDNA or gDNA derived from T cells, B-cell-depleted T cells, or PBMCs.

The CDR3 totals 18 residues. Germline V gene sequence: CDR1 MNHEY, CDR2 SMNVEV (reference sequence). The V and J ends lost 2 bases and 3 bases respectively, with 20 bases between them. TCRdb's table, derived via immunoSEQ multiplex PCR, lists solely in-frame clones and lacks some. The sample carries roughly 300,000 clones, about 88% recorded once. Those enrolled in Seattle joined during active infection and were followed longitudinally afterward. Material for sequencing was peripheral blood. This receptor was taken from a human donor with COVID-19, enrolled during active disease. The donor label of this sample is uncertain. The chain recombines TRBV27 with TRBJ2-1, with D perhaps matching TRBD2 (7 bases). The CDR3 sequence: CASSLRVLGGAYYNEQFF. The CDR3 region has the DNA TGTGCCAGCAGTTTAAGAGTCCTAGGGGGGGCCTACTACAATGAGCAGTTCTTC.